These 22 T cell receptor beta chains were sequenced from one sample in a study of metastatic and nonmetastatic thyroid tumors. Thyroid surgery was performed in patients who had received no treatment beforehand. Using MiXCR, TCRdb re-called clones from the PCR reads. The sample yields about 34,000 clones, 35% seen once. Specimen: tumor tissue. These receptors all stem from a female donor with papillary thyroid cancer or a benign thyroid nodule (not recorded which). Some clones in this sample may be carry-over from other donors' samples.

This clone was recorded once. In nucleotides, the CDR3 is TGTGCCAGCAGCTTATCCTACACTGAAGCTTTCTTT. Translation: CASSLSYTEAFF. The rearrangement joins TRBV11-3 to TRBJ1-1; D remains unclear. CDR1 is SGHNT and CDR2 is YENEEA in the germline V gene. This CDR3 comprises 12 residues. V lost 2 bases to trimming and J lost 3 bases, with 4 bases between them.

This clone is medium-sized in the sample. This chain connects TRBV11-1 to TRBJ2-1, with TRBD1 matching over 7 bases. The ends lost 6 bases at V and 7 bases at J; junction bases unmatched: 15. This CDR3 has 16 amino acids. Germline CDR1 SGHAT, CDR2 FQDESV (reference sequence). CDR3 residues: CASRDRVRGIWNEQFF. The CDR3 region has the DNA TGTGCCAGCAGAGACAGGGTTCGCGGAATTTGGAATGAGCAGTTCTTC.

The chain's CDR3 is CASSEAQGAGSYEQYF. The CDR3 bases are TGTGCCAGCAGTGAAGCGCAGGGGGCGGGCTCCTACGAGCAGTACTTC. The chain links TRBV6-1 to TRBJ2-7, with 8 bases matching TRBD1. The germline V gene has CDR1 MNHNS and CDR2 SASEGT. The ends lost 0 bases at V and 0 bases at J; junction bases unmatched: 4. The CDR3 runs 16 residues.

The chain uses TRBV24-1 and TRBJ1-2; TRBD1 aligns across 9 bases. V gave up 4 bases and J gave up 2 bases; unmatched junction bases: 4. The CDR3 covers 15 residues. Germline V gene sequence: CDR1 KGHDR, CDR2 SFDVKD. The CDR3 here is CATSDQGQGNYGYTF. In nucleotides, the CDR3 is TGTGCCACCAGTGACCAGGGACAGGGCAACTATGGCTACACCTTC.

This clone came up a few times. A read error may account for a junction end that differs from germline. The CDR3 DNA sequence: TGTGCCAGTACCAAAGACAGGGGGAACACTAAAGCTTTCTTT. The encoded protein is CASTKDRGNTKAFF. The rearrangement uses TRBV19 and TRBJ1-1; 9 bases match TRBD1. Germline V gene lookup returns CDR1 LNHDA and CDR2 SQIVND (reference sequence). The CDR3 loop spans 14 amino acids.

The rearrangement links TRBV20-1 to TRBJ1-2, with 7 positions matching TRBD1. In germline, CDR1 is DFQATT, CDR2 SNEGSKA (reference sequence). The CDR3 runs 12 residues. V gave up 5 bases and J gave up 4 bases; unmatched junction bases: 4. The CDR3 DNA reads as TGCAGTGCTGCAGGGGGGGTCTATGGCTACACCTTC. Translation: CSAAGGVYGYTF.

CDR3 sequence reads: CASSQNRGPGTDTQYF. The CDR3 coding sequence is TGTGCCAGCAGCCAAAACAGGGGACCCGGCACAGATACGCAGTATTTT. The chain carries TRBV28 and TRBJ2-3; 7 positions match TRBD1. CDR3 size: 16 residues. Germline loops: CDR1 MDHEN, CDR2 SYDVKM. Trimming took 6 bases from V and 1 from J; bases not matched to a gene: 10.

This clone was picked up one time. The chain couples TRBV20-1 to TRBJ2-7; the D gene is possibly TRBD2 (5 bases). The CDR3 is 14 amino acids. Germline V lookup: CDR1 DFQATT, CDR2 SNEGSKA (reference sequence). V gave up 3 bases and J gave up 7 bases, with 19 bases separating them. Here the CDR3 DNA reads TGCAGTGCTAGGGTCCGACGGGGAACTCAAGAGCAGTACTTC. Amino acid sequence: CSARVRRGTQEQYF.

The chain recombines TRBV4-2 with TRBJ2-6; D is uncertain. In germline, CDR1 is LGHNA, CDR2 YNFKEQ. The CDR3 runs 18 residues. V lost 4 bases, J lost 0 bases, and 16 bases lay in between. This CDR3 reads CASSPNLVSSSGANVLTF. CDR3 bases: TGTGCCAGCAGCCCAAACTTGGTGTCCTCCTCTGGGGCCAACGTCCTGACTTTC.

CDR3 sequence reads: CASRMDRGRLAGELFF. In DNA form, the CDR3 reads TGTGCCAGCAGGATGGACAGGGGGCGACTAGCCGGGGAGCTGTTTTTT. J is TRBJ2-2 and V is TRBV6-1; 11 nucleotides line up with TRBD1. This CDR3 spans 16 amino acids. The germline CDR1 and CDR2 sequences are MNHNS and SASEGT. V lost 6 bases to trimming and J lost 6 bases; unmatched junction nucleotides: 9.

The V gene is TRBV20-1, the J gene TRBJ1-5; possibly TRBD1 for D (5 bases). CDR1 DFQATT and CDR2 SNEGSKA come from the germline V gene (reference sequence). The CDR3 is 16 amino acids. V lost 4 bases and J 2 bases, leaving 18 bases between the germline ends. As DNA, the CDR3 is TGCAGTGCTATTTCTCCCCGGGGACTAGGCAATCAGCCCCAGCATTTT. Residues: CSAISPRGLGNQPQHF.

This clone was observed many times. V gene TRBV6-1 combines with J gene TRBJ2-7, with 10 bases matching TRBD1. This CDR3 spans 16 amino acids. The V gene end was trimmed by 6 bases and the J gene end by 5 bases; junction bases not matched to a gene: 13. Germline values: CDR1 MNHNS, CDR2 SASEGT. CDR3 loop: CASRMTGGAVDHEQYF. The CDR3, as DNA: TGTGCCAGCAGAATGACAGGGGGCGCAGTTGACCACGAGCAGTACTTC.

This clone was seen a handful of times. The chain uses TRBV27 and TRBJ2-7, with TRBD2 matching 11 bases. J lost 2 bases, V lost 10 bases, and 10 bases had no gene match. There are 15 residues in the CDR3. Germline values: CDR1 MNHEY, CDR2 SMNVEV (reference sequence). The DNA of the CDR3 is TGTGCCACCAAGGATTTAGCGGGAGGGCCCTACGAGCAGTACTTC. Protein: CATKDLAGGPYEQYF.

This clone occurred a few times. This chain connects TRBV12-3 or TRBV12-4 to TRBJ1-6; D not certain. CDR3 length: 12 residues. The V gene lost 7 bases and the J gene lost 3 bases, with 4 bases spanning the gap. DNA for the CDR3: TGTGCCAGCAAGAGCTATAATTCACCCCTCCACTTT. Translated, it gives CASKSYNSPLHF.

This clone was counted between two and nine times. The chain combines TRBV6-4 with TRBJ2-2, with D perhaps matching TRBD1 (5 bases). The CDR3 loop spans 12 amino acids. Trimming stripped 3 bases from V and 7 bases from J, with 6 bases between. Germline V gene data show CDR1 as MRHNA and CDR2 as SNTAGT. Here the CDR3 DNA reads TGTGCCAGCAGTGAAGGGGTCGGGGAGCTGTTTTTT. Residues: CASSEGVGELFF.

This clone was counted only a few times. The chain has TRBV6-2 or TRBV6-3 and TRBJ2-5; perhaps TRBD1 as D (5 bases). The CDR3 is 14 amino acids. Trimming left V 0 bases short and J 2 bases short, with 7 bases between. Germline V lookup: CDR1 MNHEY, CDR2 SVGEGT. CDR3 DNA sequence: TGTGCCAGCAGTTACTCGGGGCCACAAGAGACCCAGTACTTC. Translation gives CASSYSGPQETQYF.

DNA for the CDR3: TGTGCCAGCAGTGAAGAACGCAATGGCGAGCAGTTCTTC. Translating gives CASSEERNGEQFF. The rearrangement uses TRBV2 and TRBJ2-1; D is unresolved. V was shortened by 1 base and J by 10 bases, with 11 bases between the two germline ends. The CDR3 is 13 amino acids. Germline V gene sequence: CDR1 SNHLY, CDR2 FYNNEI.

The chain uses TRBV28 and TRBJ1-2; TRBD1 matches at 11 bases. The CDR3 extends over 15 amino acids. CDR1 is MDHEN and CDR2 is SYDVKM in the germline V gene. V lost 6 bases, J lost 3 bases, and 6 bases stayed unmatched. The CDR3 nucleotides read TGTGCCAGCAGAGGACAGGGGGCGCGGGACTATGGCTACACCTTC. Encoded protein: CASRGQGARDYGYTF.

The genes are TRBV5-1 and TRBJ2-3, with a possible D match to TRBD1 (8 bases). V lost 4 bases and J lost 4, with 16 bases in between. CDR1 SGHRS and CDR2 YFSETQ come from the germline V gene. There are 15 residues in the CDR3. CDR3 DNA: TGCGCCAGCAGCCTAGACAGGGGAGGGCCAGATACGCAGTATTTT. It encodes CASSLDRGGPDTQYF.

The chain uses TRBV30 and TRBJ2-7, with D tentatively TRBD1 (5 bases). V lost 0 bases to trimming and J lost 2 bases, with 11 bases between them. The CDR3 contains 14 residues. CDR1 is GTSNPN, CDR2 SVGIG, per germline (reference sequence). CDR3 nucleotides: TGTGCCTGGAGTGTATGGTGGGGCACCTACGAGCAGTACTTC. Translated: CAWSVWWGTYEQYF. Full variable domain (rest looked up from reference TRBV30 and TRBJ2-7): SQTIHQWPATLVQPVGSPLSLECTVEGTSNPNLYWYRQAAGRGLQLLFYSVGIGQISSEVPQNLSASRPQDRQFILSSKKLLLSDSGFYLCAWSVWWGTYEQYFGPGTRLTVT.

The chain uses TRBV30 and TRBJ2-1; D call uncertain. The germline V gene encodes CDR1 GTSNPN and CDR2 SVGIG (reference sequence). V lost 3 bases and J lost 10, with 22 bases in between. This CDR3 comprises 15 residues. DNA of the CDR3: TGTGCCTGGAGATCCCCGAGTAGTCATGGGCGGGAGCAGTTCTTC. It yields the protein CAWRSPSSHGREQFF.

V is TRBV11-2 and J is TRBJ1-6; D call uncertain. CDR3 length equals 15 residues. Germline V gene data show CDR1 as SGHAT and CDR2 as FQNNGV. Between the trimmed V and J ends, which lost 7 bases and 4 bases, there was a span of 14 bases. CDR3 sequence (DNA): TGTGCCAGCACCTCGGACGGGCGGTATAATTCACCCCTCCACTTT. Translation gives CASTSDGRYNSPLHF.